This record concerns one T cell receptor (beta chain) sequence. Antigen: not known. The sample originates from a study of a mutant IDH1 vaccine in newly diagnosed glioma. Looking at the study overall: Patients were started on vaccination 4-6 weeks after radiotherapy alone, or with temozolomide cycles. Receipt of radiotherapy, temozolomide, or both preceded the study, and most received both.

Study-wide points: Pseudoprogression showed no apparent link to changes in top peripheral T cell clonotypes. There were vaccine-induced immune responses in just over 90% of the patients.

Profiling relied on immunoSEQ multiplex PCR, and the TCRdb table lists in-frame clones only, not all of them. Of 34,000 or so clones listed, about 78% are singletons. Time point here: week 11, during vaccination. The content of each vaccine dose was 300 ug of mutant IDH1 20-mer peptide, and topical imiquimod accompanied it. V gave up 2 bases and J gave up 3 bases, with 10 bases separating them. Looked up from germline, CDR1 is GTSNPN and CDR2 is SVGIG (reference sequence). This CDR3 spans 13 amino acids. Sequenced here: PBMCs, sampled from a glioma patient whose treatment included an IDH1 peptide vaccine. This chain joins TRBV30 and TRBJ1-2, with a weak D call TRBD1 (6 bases). This receptor was obtained from a man younger than 40 with glioma. Written as DNA, the CDR3 is TGTGCCTGGAGTTCGGGGGCTTACTATGGCTACACCTTC. Amino acid sequence: CAWSSGAYYGYTF.